The sequence of this T cell receptor (beta chain) was determined in a study of blood T cells in healthy people across ages. Study-wide points: Samples with more naive T cells showed higher observed beta diversity. Unsorted PBMC input precluded a conclusive naive versus antigen-experienced comparison.

Using a J-beta primer mix together with a sample-barcoded 5' primer, a second PCR was run for about 6 to 12 cycles. Every cDNA molecule bore a tag from a template-switch adaptor containing 12 random nucleotides. TCRdb re-called the 5' RACE reads with MiXCR, one entry per CDR3 protein. Of some 690,000 distinct CDR3 sequences detected, 22% appear once; the ten largest clones hold less than 25%. About this clonotype itself: The antigen is undetermined.

In germline, CDR1 is DFQATT, CDR2 SNEGSKA (reference sequence). V was trimmed by 3 bases and J by 2 bases, leaving 14 bases between them. CDR3 length equals 14 residues. The material sequenced was blood. The rearrangement links TRBV20-1 to TRBJ2-7; D may match TRBD1 or TRBD2 (5 bases each). The receptor's source is a man in his 70s in good health. The CDR3 is CSASPRDGAYEQYF. CDR3 DNA sequence: TGCAGTGCTAGCCCCCGGGACGGGGCCTACGAGCAGTACTTC.